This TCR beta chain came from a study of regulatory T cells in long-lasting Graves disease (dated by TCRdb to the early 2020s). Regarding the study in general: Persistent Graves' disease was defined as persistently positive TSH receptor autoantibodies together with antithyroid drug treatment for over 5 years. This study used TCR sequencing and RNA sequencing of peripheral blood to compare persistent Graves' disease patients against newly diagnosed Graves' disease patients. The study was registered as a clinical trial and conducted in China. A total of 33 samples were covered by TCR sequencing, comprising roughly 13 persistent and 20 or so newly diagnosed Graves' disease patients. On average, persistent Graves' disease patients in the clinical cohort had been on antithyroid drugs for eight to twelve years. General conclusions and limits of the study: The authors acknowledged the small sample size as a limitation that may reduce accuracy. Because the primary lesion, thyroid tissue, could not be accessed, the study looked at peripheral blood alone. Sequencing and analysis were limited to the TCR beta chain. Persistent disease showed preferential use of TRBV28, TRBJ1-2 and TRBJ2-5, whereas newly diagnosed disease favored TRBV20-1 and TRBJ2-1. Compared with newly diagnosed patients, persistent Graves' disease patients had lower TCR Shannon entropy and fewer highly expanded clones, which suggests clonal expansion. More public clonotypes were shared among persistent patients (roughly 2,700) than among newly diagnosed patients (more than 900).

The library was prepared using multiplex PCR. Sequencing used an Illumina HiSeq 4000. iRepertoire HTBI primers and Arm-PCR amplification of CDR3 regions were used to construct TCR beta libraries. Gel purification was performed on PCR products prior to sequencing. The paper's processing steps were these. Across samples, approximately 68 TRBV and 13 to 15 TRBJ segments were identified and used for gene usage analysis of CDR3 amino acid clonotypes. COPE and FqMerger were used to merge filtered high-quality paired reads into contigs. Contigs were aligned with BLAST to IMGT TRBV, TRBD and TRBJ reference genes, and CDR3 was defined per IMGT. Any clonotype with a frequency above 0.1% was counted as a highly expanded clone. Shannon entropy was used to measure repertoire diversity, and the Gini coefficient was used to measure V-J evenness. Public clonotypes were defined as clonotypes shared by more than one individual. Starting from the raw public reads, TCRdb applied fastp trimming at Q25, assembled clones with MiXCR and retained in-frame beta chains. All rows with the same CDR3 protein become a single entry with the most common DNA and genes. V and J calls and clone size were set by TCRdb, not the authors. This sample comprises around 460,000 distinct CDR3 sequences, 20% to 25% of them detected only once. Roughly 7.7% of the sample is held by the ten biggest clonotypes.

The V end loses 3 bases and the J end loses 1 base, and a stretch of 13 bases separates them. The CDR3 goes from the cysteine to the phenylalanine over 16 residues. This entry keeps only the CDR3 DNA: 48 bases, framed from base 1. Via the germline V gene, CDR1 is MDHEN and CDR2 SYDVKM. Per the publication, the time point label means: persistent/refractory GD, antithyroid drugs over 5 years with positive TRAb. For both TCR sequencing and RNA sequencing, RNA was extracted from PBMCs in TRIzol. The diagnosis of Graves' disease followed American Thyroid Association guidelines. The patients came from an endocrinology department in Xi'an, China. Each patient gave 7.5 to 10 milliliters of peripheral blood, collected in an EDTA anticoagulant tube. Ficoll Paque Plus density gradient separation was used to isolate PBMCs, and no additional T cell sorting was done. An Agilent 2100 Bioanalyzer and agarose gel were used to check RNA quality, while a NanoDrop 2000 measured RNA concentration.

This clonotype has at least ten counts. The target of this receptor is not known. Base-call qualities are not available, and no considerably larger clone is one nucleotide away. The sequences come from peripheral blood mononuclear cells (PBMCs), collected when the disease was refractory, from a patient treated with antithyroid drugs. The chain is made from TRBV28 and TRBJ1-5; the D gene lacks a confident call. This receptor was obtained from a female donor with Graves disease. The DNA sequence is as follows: TGTGCCAGCAGTTTGTATAGAGGCATAAGCAATCAGCCCCAGCATTTT. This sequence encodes CASSLYRGISNQPQHF.